A single sample gave rise to the 5 T cell receptor beta chains below, sequenced in a study of T cell responses to AZD1222 COVID-19 vaccine. Sequencing was performed with immunoSEQ multiplex PCR; in TCRdb, only in-frame clones are kept and a portion is missing. This sample has about 180,000 clones, with approximately 90% found just once. Specimen: peripheral blood, collected on day 0 of AZD1222 vaccination. Receptors were obtained from an adult in good health.

The CDR3 DNA reads as TGTGCCAGCAGAGTAGGGGAGGGTCAGCCCCAGCATTTT. This sequence encodes CASRVGEGQPQHF. The chain couples TRBV27 to TRBJ1-5; D may be TRBD1 (5 bases). V was pared by 6 bases and J by 6 bases, with 12 bases between. Germline CDR1 is MNHEY and CDR2 is SMNVEV (reference sequence). This CDR3 contains 13 residues.

CDR3 loop: CASSSQGVGQPQHF. In DNA, the CDR3 is TGTGCCAGCAGTTCGCAGGGAGTAGGTCAGCCCCAGCATTTT. This chain links TRBV6-5 with TRBJ1-5; possibly TRBD1 for D (5 bases). Trimming removed 4 bases from V and 6 bases from J, with 13 bases in between. Germline V CDR1 and CDR2: MNHEY, SVGAGI. There are 14 residues in the CDR3.

In this sample, this clone turned up once. CDR3: CASSPPSYRGNQPQHF. In nucleotides, the CDR3 is TGTGCCAGCTCACCACCATCATACCGCGGCAATCAGCCCCAGCATTTT. The chain couples TRBV18 to TRBJ1-5; no clear D. Between the trimmed V and J ends, which lost 0 bases and 2 bases, there was a span of 11 bases. The CDR3 length is 16 residues. Germline-derived CDR1 and CDR2 are KGHSH and LQKENI.

The V gene is TRBV19, the J gene TRBJ1-2; D is unresolved. This CDR3 comprises 12 residues. The V end lost 5 bases, the J end lost 4 bases, and 8 bases lay between the germline ends. In germline, CDR1 is LNHDA, CDR2 SQIVND (reference sequence). In DNA, the CDR3 is TGTGCCAGTAGTGTGGGCTTCTATGGCTACACCTTC. Its translation: CASSVGFYGYTF.

The rearrangement joins TRBV18 to TRBJ1-1; 7 bases align to TRBD1. Germline V gene sequence: CDR1 KGHSH, CDR2 LQKENI. V was clipped by 3 bases and J by 3 bases; unmatched bases: 7. The CDR3 spans 15 residues. The CDR3 DNA is TGTGCCAGCTCACCCTTTTCCGGGACAGACACTGAAGCTTTCTTT. Encoded protein: CASSPFSGTDTEAFF.